This TCR beta chain originates from a study of post-analysis software for immune sequencing data. Study-wide findings and caveats: TRBV segments more frequent in patients than in controls numbered five and included TRBV5-6, TRBV5-1 and TRBV20-1.

Unique-molecular-identifier-tagged TCR beta cDNA libraries were used. TCRdb used MiXCR to reprocess the PCR reads, holding one entry per CDR3 protein. The sample carries 750,000 to 950,000 distinct CDR3 sequences, 53% recorded once. Germline CDR1 and CDR2: MNHEY and SVGAGI. The CDR3 has 11 residues. The ends were cut back, 7 bases at V and 6 bases at J, with 8 bases in the middle. This clonotype was seen only once. Its antigen is unknown. The sequence was obtained from a girl under 18 with multiple sclerosis. Sequencing was carried out using blood. V and J are TRBV6-5 and TRBJ2-3, with D unclear. CDR3 bases: TGTGCCAGCACCGTTATGGATACGCAGTATTTT. Encoded protein: CASTVMDTQYF.